This T cell receptor (beta chain) was profiled in a study of cytomegalovirus exposure and HLA in healthy donors. Study-wide background: Among about 400 genotyped donors, roughly 80% fell in the Caucasian-associated ancestry cluster. Study outcomes and limitations: Among the most significant clusters, several appeared linked to common viral pathogens in a later analysis.

V lost 4 bases to trimming and J lost 5 bases, with 12 bases between them. CDR3 length: 14 amino acids. Per germline, CDR1 LNHDA and CDR2 SQIVND (reference sequence). With respect to this clone: The antigen remains undetermined.

Vbeta (60) and Jbeta (13) primers were used in the PCR. Sequenced by immunoSEQ multiplex PCR; TCRdb stores in-frame clones only, minus some. The repertoire holds 150,000 to 200,000 clones, with 70% to 85% as singletons. It was healthy bone marrow donors who served as donors. The specimen was PBMCs. This TCR derives from a woman between 35 and 50 years old in good health and CMV-seronegative. This rearrangement joins TRBV19 to TRBJ1-5; TRBD1 might be the D (5 bases). CDR3 residues: CASSKGWLDQPQHF. The CDR3 region has the DNA TGTGCCAGTAGTAAGGGGTGGTTGGATCAGCCCCAGCATTTT.